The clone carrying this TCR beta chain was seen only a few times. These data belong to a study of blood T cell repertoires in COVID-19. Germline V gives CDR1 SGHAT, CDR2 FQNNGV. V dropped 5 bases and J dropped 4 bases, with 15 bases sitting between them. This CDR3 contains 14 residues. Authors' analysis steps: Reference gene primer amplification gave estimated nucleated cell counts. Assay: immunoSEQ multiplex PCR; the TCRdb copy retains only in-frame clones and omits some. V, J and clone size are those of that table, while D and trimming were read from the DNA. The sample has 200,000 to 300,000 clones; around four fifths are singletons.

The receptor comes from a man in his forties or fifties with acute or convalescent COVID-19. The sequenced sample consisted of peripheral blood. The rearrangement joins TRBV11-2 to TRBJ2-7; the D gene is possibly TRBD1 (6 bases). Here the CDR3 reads CASSQGAGAYEQYF. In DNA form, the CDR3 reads TGTGCCAGCAGCCAAGGGGCAGGGGCTTACGAGCAGTACTTC. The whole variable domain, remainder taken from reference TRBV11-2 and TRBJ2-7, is EAGVAQSPRYKIIEKRQSVAFWCNPISGHATLYWYQQILGQGPKLLIQFQNNGVVDDSQLPKDRFSAERLKGVDSTLKIQPAKLEDSAVYLCASSQGAGAYEQYFGPGTRLTVT.